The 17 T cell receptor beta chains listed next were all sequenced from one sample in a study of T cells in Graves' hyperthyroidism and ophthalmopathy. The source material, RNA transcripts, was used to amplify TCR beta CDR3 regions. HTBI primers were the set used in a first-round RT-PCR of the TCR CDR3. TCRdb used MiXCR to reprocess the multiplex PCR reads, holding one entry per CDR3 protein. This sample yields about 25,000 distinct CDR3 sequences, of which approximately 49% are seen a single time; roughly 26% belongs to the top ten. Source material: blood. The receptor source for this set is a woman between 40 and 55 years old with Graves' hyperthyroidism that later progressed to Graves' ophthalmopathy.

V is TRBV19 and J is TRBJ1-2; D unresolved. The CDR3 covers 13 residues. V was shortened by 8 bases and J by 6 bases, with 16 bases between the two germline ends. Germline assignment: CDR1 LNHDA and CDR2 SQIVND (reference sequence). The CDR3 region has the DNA TGTGCCAGTTCACACTGGAGGGTTGATGGCTACACCTTC. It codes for CASSHWRVDGYTF.

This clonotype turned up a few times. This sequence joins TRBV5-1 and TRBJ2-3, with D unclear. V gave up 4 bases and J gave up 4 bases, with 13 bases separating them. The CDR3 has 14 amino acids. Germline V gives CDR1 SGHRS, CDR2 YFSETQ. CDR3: CASSQPTNPDTQYF. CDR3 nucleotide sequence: TGCGCCAGCAGCCAACCGACAAACCCAGATACGCAGTATTTT. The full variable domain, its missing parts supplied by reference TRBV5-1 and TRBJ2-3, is KAGVTQTPRYLIKTRGQQVTLSCSPISGHRSVSWYQQTPGQGLQFLFEYFSETQRNKGNFPGRFSGRQFSNSRSEMNVSTLELGDSALYLCASSQPTNPDTQYFGPGTRLTVL.

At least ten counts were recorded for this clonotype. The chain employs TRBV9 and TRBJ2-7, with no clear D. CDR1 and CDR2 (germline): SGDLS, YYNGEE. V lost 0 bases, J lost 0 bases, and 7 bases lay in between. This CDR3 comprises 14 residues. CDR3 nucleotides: TGTGCCAGCAGCGTAGATAGTTCCTCCTACGAGCAGTACTTC. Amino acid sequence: CASSVDSSSYEQYF.

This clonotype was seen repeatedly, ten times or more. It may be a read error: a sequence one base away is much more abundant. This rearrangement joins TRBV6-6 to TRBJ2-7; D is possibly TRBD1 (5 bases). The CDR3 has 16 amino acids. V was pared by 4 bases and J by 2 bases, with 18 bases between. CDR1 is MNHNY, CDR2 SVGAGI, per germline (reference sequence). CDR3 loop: CASSSGYGSSAYEQYF. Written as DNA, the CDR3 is TGTGCCAGCAGTTCAGGGTACGGGTCCAGCGCCTACGAGCAGTACTTC.

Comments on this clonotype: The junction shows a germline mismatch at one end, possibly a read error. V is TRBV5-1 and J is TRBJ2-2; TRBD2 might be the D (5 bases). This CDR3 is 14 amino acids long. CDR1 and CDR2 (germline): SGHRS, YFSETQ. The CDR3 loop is CASSRTVNTGELLF. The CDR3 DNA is TGCGCCAGCAGCCGGACGGTGAACACCGGGGAGCTGCTTTTT.

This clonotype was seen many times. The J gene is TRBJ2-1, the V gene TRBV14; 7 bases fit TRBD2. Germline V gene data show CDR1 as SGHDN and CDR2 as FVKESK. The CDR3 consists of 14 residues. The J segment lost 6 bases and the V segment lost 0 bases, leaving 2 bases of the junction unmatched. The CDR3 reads CASSQDAGVNEQFF. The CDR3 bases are TGTGCCAGCAGCCAAGATGCGGGAGTCAATGAGCAGTTCTTC.

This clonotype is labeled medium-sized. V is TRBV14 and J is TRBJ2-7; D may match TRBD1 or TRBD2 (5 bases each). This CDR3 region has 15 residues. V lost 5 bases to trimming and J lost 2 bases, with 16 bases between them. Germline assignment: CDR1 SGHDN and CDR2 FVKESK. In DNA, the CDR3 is TGTGCCAGCAGCGCGGGTTGGGGCAACGCCTACGAGCAGTACTTC. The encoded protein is CASSAGWGNAYEQYF.

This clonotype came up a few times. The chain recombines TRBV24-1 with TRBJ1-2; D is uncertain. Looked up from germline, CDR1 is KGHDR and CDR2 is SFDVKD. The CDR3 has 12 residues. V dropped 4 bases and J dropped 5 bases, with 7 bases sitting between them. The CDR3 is CATSDPGYGYTF. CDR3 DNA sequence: TGTGCCACCAGTGACCCCGGTTATGGCTACACCTTC.

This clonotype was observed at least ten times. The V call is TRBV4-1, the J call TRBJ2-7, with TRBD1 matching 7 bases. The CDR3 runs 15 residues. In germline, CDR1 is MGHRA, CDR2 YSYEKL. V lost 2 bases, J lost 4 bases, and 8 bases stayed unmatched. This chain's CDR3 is CASSQNRDSQYEQYF. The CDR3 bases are TGCGCCAGCAGCCAAAACCGGGACAGTCAATACGAGCAGTACTTC.

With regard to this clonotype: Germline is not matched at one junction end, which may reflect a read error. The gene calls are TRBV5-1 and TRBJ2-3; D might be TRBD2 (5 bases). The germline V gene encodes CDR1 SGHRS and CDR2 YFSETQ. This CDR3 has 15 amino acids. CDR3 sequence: CASSFNGGLTDTRHF. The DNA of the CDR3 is TGCGCCAGCAGCTTTAATGGTGGACTCACAGATACGCGGCATTTT.

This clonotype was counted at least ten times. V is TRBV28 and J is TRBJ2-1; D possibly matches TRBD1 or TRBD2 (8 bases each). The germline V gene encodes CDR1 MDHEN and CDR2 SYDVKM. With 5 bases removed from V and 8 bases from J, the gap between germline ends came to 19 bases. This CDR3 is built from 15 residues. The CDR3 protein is CASSTSRGRGDEQFF. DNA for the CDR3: TGTGCCAGCAGTACGTCCAGGGGGCGGGGGGATGAGCAGTTCTTC.

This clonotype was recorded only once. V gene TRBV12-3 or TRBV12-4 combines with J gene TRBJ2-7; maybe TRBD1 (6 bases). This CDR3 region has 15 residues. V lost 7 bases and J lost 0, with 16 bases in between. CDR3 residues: CASTVTGEGSYEQYF. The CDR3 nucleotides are TGTGCCAGCACTGTGACAGGAGAGGGCTCCTACGAGCAGTACTTC.

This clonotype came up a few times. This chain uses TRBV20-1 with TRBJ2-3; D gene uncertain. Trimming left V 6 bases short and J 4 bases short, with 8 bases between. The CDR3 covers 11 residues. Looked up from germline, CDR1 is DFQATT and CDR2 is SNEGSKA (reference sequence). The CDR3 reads CSAVAPDTQYF. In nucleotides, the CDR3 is TGCAGTGCGGTGGCCCCAGATACGCAGTATTTT.

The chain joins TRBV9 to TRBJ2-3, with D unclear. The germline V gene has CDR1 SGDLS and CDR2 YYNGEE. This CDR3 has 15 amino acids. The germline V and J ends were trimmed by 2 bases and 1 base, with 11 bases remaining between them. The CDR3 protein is CASSVSTGGTDTQYF. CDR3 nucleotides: TGTGCCAGCAGCGTTTCGACTGGCGGCACAGATACGCAGTATTTT.

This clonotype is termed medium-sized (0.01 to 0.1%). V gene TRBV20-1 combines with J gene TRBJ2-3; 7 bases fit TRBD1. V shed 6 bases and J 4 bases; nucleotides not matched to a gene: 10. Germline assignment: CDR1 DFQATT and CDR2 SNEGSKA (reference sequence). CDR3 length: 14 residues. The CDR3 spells CSADRTGRADTQYF. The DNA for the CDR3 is TGCAGTGCAGACCGGACAGGACGGGCAGATACGCAGTATTTT.

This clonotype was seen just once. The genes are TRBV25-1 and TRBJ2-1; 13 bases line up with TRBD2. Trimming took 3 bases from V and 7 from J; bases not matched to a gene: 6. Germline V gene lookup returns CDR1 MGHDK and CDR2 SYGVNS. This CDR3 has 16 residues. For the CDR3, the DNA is TGTGCCAGCAGTGAGCGGACTAGCGGGAGTAGAAATGAGCAGTTCTTC. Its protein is CASSERTSGSRNEQFF.

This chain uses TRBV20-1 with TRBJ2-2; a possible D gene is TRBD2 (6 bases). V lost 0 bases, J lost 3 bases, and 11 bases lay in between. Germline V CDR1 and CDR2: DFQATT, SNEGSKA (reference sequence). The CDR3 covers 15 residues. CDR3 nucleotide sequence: TGCAGTGCTAGAGATTTCGGGAGTGACACCGGGGAGCTGTTTTTT. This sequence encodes CSARDFGSDTGELFF.